This T cell receptor beta chain was sequenced for a study of blood T cell repertoires in COVID-19. Background on the study: In each case, the material was cDNA or gDNA derived from T cells, B-cell-depleted T cells, or PBMCs.

The CDR3 has 16 amino acids. The germline gives CDR1 SGHTA, CDR2 FQGNSA. The V gene end was trimmed by 2 bases and the J gene end by 4 bases; junction bases not matched to a gene: 7. Libraries were prepared by immunoSEQ multiplex PCR; TCRdb keeps only in-frame clonotypes and omits some of them. The sample gives roughly 300,000 clones, over 75% of which show up once; approximately 7.8% is in the top ten. The material sequenced was peripheral blood. The chain carries TRBV7-2 and TRBJ1-2; 10 bases line up with TRBD1. The TCR originated in a woman aged 50 to 60 who had recovered from COVID-19. CDR3 region: CASSLQTGGGLYGYTF. Here the CDR3 DNA reads TGTGCCAGCAGCTTACAGACAGGGGGCGGTCTCTATGGCTACACCTTC.